This TCR beta chain was captured in a study of T cells in localized non-small cell lung cancer. Whole-study results and caveats: An association was observed between higher blood T cell density and longer overall survival. The appearance of a median approximately 57 of the top 100 tumor clones was seen in adjacent lung.

CDR1 is SGHTA and CDR2 is FQGTGA in the germline V gene. CDR3 length equals 15 residues. The V gene lost 1 base and the J gene lost 4 bases, with 13 bases spanning the gap. The table came from immunoSEQ multiplex PCR; TCRdb's copy has only in-frame clones and leaves some out. This table holds 65,000 to 95,000 clones, 80% found once. Regarding this clone: What it binds is unknown.

This sequence was found in a man aged 40 to 70 with stage II squamous cell lung carcinoma. This specimen consisted of PBMCs, obtained before any cancer treatment. The V gene is TRBV7-3, the J gene TRBJ2-5; tentatively, D is TRBD1 (6 bases). The CDR3 here is CASSLIGGQVETQYF. For the CDR3, the DNA is TGTGCCAGCAGCTTAATTGGGGGCCAAGTAGAGACCCAGTACTTC.